This T cell receptor beta chain comes out of a study of shared clonotypes between healthy human individuals. Study outcomes and limitations: Relative to clonotypes present in all four donors, those not shared had lower generation probabilities. Memory subsets generally showed smaller estimated richness than naive subsets did.

CD45RO-negative CD8 cells positively selected for CCR7 made up the naive population, which excluded terminally differentiated effector memory CD45RA+ cells. Participating donors were healthy, HIV-negative adults free of recent acute infections or vaccinations. Per the authors' pipeline: ImmunoSEQ yielded junction-only sequences lacking quality scores, so filtering differed. Assay: immunoSEQ multiplex PCR; the TCRdb copy retains only in-frame clones and omits some. V and J calls and clone size come straight from that table; D and trimming were deduced from the DNA. The table includes approximately 2,000,000 clones, just over 90% detected once. This clone was detected only once. Its antigen is unidentified. Trimming cost V 4 bases and J 2 bases, with 10 bases left between them. Germline-derived CDR1 and CDR2 are SGDLS and YYNGEE. The CDR3 runs 14 residues.

This sequence originates from a man between 18 and 29 years old in good health. Some clones in this sample may be carry-over from other donors' samples. The chain joins TRBV9 to TRBJ2-1; D is unresolved. Material: naive CD8+ T cells from PBMCs. CDR3 in amino acids: CASSSRPTYNEQFF. DNA for the CDR3: TGTGCCAGCAGCTCGAGGCCCACCTACAATGAGCAGTTCTTC.